Presented here are 25 T cell receptor beta chains from one specimen sequenced in a study of T cells after yellow fever vaccination. Each CDR3 protein gets one entry after TCRdb re-called the 5' RACE reads with MiXCR. The sample has hundreds of thousands of distinct CDR3 sequences, about 12% seen once. The input for sequencing was PBMCs, taken on the day of the yellow fever booster vaccination. These TCRs come from a man aged 25 to 40 who received the YFV17D yellow fever vaccine.

Only a few counts were recorded for this clonotype. This chain connects TRBV18 to TRBJ2-1, with TRBD2 matching 7 bases. V shed 0 bases and J 5 bases; nucleotides not matched to a gene: 13. Germline loops: CDR1 KGHSH, CDR2 LQKENI. This CDR3 is 18 amino acids long. The CDR3 DNA reads TGTGCCAGCTCACCACCAATTGGAGCGGGACGGGCCAACAATGAGCAGTTCTTC. It specifies CASSPPIGAGRANNEQFF.

This chain joins TRBV20-1 and TRBJ2-7; D unclear. CDR1 and CDR2 (germline): DFQATT, SNEGSKA (reference sequence). This CDR3 region has 15 residues. Trimming took 0 bases from V and 2 from J, leaving 14 bases between them. CDR3 region: CSARDHTARTYEQYF. The CDR3, as DNA: TGCAGTGCTAGAGATCATACAGCGAGAACCTACGAGCAGTACTTC.

There are many counts of this clonotype. The chain recombines TRBV7-6 with TRBJ1-3; D might be TRBD1 (5 bases). V was clipped by 3 bases and J by 2 bases, with 11 bases between them. The CDR3 contains 15 residues. Germline loops: CDR1 SGHVS, CDR2 FNYEAQ. The DNA for the CDR3 is TGTGCCAGCAGCTTGATGGAGGGGCCTGGAAACACCATATATTTT. It specifies CASSLMEGPGNTIYF.

The chain has TRBV5-4 and TRBJ1-6; D not resolved. Trimming took 2 bases from V and 14 from J, leaving 14 bases between them. Germline-derived CDR1 and CDR2 are SGHNT and YYREEE (reference sequence). The CDR3 is 13 residues long. The CDR3, as DNA: TGTGCCAGCAGCTTCTTTTCCAGTGGGACCCTCCACTTT. This gives the protein CASSFFSSGTLHF.

The chain recombines TRBV16 with TRBJ2-5, with D perhaps TRBD1 (6 bases). CDR1 KGHSY and CDR2 FQNENV come from the germline V gene. V lost 5 bases, J lost 5 bases, and 15 bases lay in between. This CDR3 is 14 amino acids long. The chain's CDR3 is CASSDRGGGETQYF. The CDR3 nucleotides read TGTGCCAGCAGCGACCGTGGGGGCGGGGAGACCCAGTACTTC.

This chain joins TRBV7-6 and TRBJ2-7; tentative D call: TRBD1 (5 bases). V was pared by 0 bases and J by 3 bases, with 12 bases between. This CDR3 is built from 15 residues. Germline CDR1 SGHVS, CDR2 FNYEAQ. The DNA of the CDR3 is TGTGCCAGCAGCTTAGCTTTGGGGCGTAACTACGAGCAGTACTTC. Translated, it gives CASSLALGRNYEQYF.

V usage is TRBV7-9 and J usage is TRBJ2-3, with D possibly matching TRBD2 (6 bases). Germline CDR1 and CDR2: SEHNR and FQNEAQ (reference sequence). The V end was cut by 3 bases, the J end by 6 bases, with 13 bases between. The length of the CDR3 is 14 residues. The CDR3 loop reads CASSLDGGPDTQYF. CDR3 nucleotide sequence: TGTGCCAGCAGCTTGGACGGAGGGCCCGATACGCAGTATTTT.

This chain links TRBV7-2 with TRBJ2-1; 11 bases agree with TRBD2. The CDR3 sequence is 17 residues long. After removal of 0 bases from V and 6 bases from J, the junction contained 7 bases not matched to a gene. CDR1 is SGHTA and CDR2 is FQGNSA in the germline V gene. CDR3 residues: CASSLANSGRGRNEQFF. The CDR3 DNA reads as TGTGCCAGCAGCTTAGCGAATAGCGGGAGGGGGCGCAATGAGCAGTTCTTC. Based on the CDR3 plus reference TRBV7-2 and TRBJ2-1, the full variable domain is GAGVSQSPSNKVTEKGKDVELRCDPISGHTALYWYRQSLGQGLEFLIYFQGNSAPDKSGLPSDRFSAERTGGSVSTLTIQRTQQEDSAVYLCASSLANSGRGRNEQFFGPGTRLTVL.

This rearrangement joins TRBV20-1 to TRBJ1-2; D perhaps matches TRBD1 (6 bases). The CDR3 covers 15 residues. Germline V gene sequence: CDR1 DFQATT, CDR2 SNEGSKA (reference sequence). V gave up 6 bases and J gave up 1 base, with 18 bases separating them. The CDR3 bases are TGCAGTGCCTTTGGACAGAAGGAACGTAACTATGGCTACACCTTC. This sequence encodes CSAFGQKERNYGYTF.

V and J are TRBV29-1 and TRBJ2-5; 7 bases agree with TRBD1. Germline CDR1 is SQVTM and CDR2 is ANQGSEA. J gave up 5 bases and V 6 bases, and 9 bases lay outside the gene matches. There are 13 residues in the CDR3. CDR3 protein: CSVGRGGGETQYF. The CDR3 nucleotides are TGCAGCGTCGGCCGAGGGGGCGGTGAGACCCAGTACTTC.

The chain has TRBV3-1 and TRBJ2-7, with D unclear. Trimming left V 1 base short and J 5 bases short, with 9 bases between. The CDR3 is 13 residues long. CDR1 LGHDT and CDR2 YNNKEL come from the germline V gene (reference sequence). In DNA, the CDR3 is TGTGCCAGCAGCCAAGGGGGTCAGCACGAGCAGTACTTC. Translating it yields CASSQGGQHEQYF.

J is TRBJ2-2 and V is TRBV6-2 or TRBV6-3, with 11 nucleotides matching TRBD2. Per germline, CDR1 MNHEY and CDR2 SVGEGT. The CDR3 runs 20 residues. V gave up 1 base and J gave up 0 bases; unmatched junction bases: 10. CDR3 DNA: TGTGCCAGCAGTTACTTTCCCGGGACTAGCGGCCTCGCGAACACCGGGGAGCTGTTTTTT. Amino acids: CASSYFPGTSGLANTGELFF.

This clonotype was seen a handful of times. The chain employs TRBV29-1 and TRBJ2-5; 9 nucleotides align to TRBD2. J gave up 4 bases and V 8 bases, and 11 bases lay outside the gene matches. This CDR3 comprises 14 residues. Germline V gene sequence: CDR1 SQVTM, CDR2 ANQGSEA. This CDR3 reads CSTSEVGLAETQYF. The CDR3 DNA is TGCAGCACCTCCGAGGTGGGACTAGCAGAGACCCAGTACTTC.

This CDR3 is CASSYRVTPSYEQYF. The CDR3 DNA is TGTGCCAGCAGTTACCGGGTTACACCTTCCTACGAGCAGTACTTC. The rearrangement uses TRBV6-5 and TRBJ2-7; D not resolved. V was pared by 2 bases and J by 1 base, with 12 bases between. CDR3 length: 15 residues. The germline gives CDR1 MNHEY, CDR2 SVGAGI.

This clonotype appeared a few times. The genes are TRBV4-3 and TRBJ1-5; weak D call: TRBD1 (6 bases). CDR1 LGHNA and CDR2 YSLEER come from the germline V gene. V dropped 1 base and J dropped 5 bases, with 12 bases sitting between them. The CDR3 is made up of 15 amino acids. The CDR3 here is CASSQVRGADQPQHF. In nucleotides, the CDR3 is TGCGCCAGCAGCCAAGTGAGGGGGGCAGATCAGCCCCAGCATTTT.

In this sample, this clonotype turned up a few times. The chain links TRBV5-6 to TRBJ2-1, with D possibly TRBD2 on 5 matching bases. Looked up from germline, CDR1 is SGHDT and CDR2 is YYEEEE. The CDR3 is made up of 14 amino acids. Trimming left V 6 bases short and J 6 bases short, with 16 bases between. The DNA for the CDR3 is TGTGCCAGCACCCAAGCCCGAGAGGGCAATGAGCAGTTCTTC. Translated, it gives CASTQAREGNEQFF.

This clonotype was observed a few times. The chain links TRBV3-1 to TRBJ2-2; D is unclear. Per the germline V gene, CDR1 is LGHDT and CDR2 is YNNKEL (reference sequence). This CDR3 spans 16 amino acids. V lost 3 bases to trimming and J lost 3 bases, with 14 bases between them. CDR3 bases: TGTGCCAGCAGCCACCTGTCAACGTTCTACACCGGGGAGCTGTTTTTT. It specifies CASSHLSTFYTGELFF.

The gene calls are TRBV23-1 and TRBJ2-3, with 11 positions matching TRBD1. TRBV23-1 carries the ORF label, with uncertain function. The V gene end was trimmed by 3 bases and the J gene end by 0 bases; junction bases not matched to a gene: 14. CDR3 size: 20 residues. The CDR3 DNA reads TGCGCCAGCAGTCAGAATTTCTATGGACAGGGGGCGCCTAGCACAGATACGCAGTATTTT. Protein sequence: CASSQNFYGQGAPSTDTQYF.

This rearrangement joins TRBV4-3 to TRBJ1-5, with D possibly TRBD1 on 6 matching bases. Germline CDR1 LGHNA, CDR2 YSLEER. The germline V and J ends were trimmed by 0 bases and 7 bases, with 13 bases remaining between them. The CDR3 totals 15 residues. The CDR3: CASSQEWGAPQPQHF. CDR3 nucleotide sequence: TGCGCCAGCAGCCAAGAGTGGGGGGCGCCCCAGCCCCAGCATTTT.

V gene TRBV6-5 combines with J gene TRBJ1-1, with D perhaps matching TRBD1 (5 bases). The CDR3 has 16 residues. The germline CDR1 and CDR2 sequences are MNHEY and SVGAGI. The V end lost 1 base, the J end lost 4 bases, and 16 bases lay between the germline ends. The CDR3 DNA is TGTGCCAGCAGTTACTACCGCGGGGGGTGGGGCACTGAAGCTTTCTTT. Its protein product is CASSYYRGGWGTEAFF.

Ten or more counts support this clonotype. This rearrangement joins TRBV9 to TRBJ2-6; D call uncertain. Trimming took 0 bases from V and 0 from J, leaving 4 bases between them. The CDR3 runs 15 residues. Germline assignment: CDR1 SGDLS and CDR2 YYNGEE. The CDR3 is CASSVVSSGANVLTF. The CDR3 nucleotides are TGTGCCAGCAGCGTAGTCTCCTCTGGGGCCAACGTCCTGACTTTC.

The chain has TRBV20-1 and TRBJ1-1; TRBD1 agrees at 8 bases. The CDR3 has 14 residues. Germline V gene sequence: CDR1 DFQATT, CDR2 SNEGSKA (reference sequence). Trimming took 2 bases from V and 1 from J; bases not matched to a gene: 3. The CDR3 sequence: CSARQGAWNTEAFF. CDR3 bases: TGCAGTGCTAGACAGGGGGCATGGAACACTGAAGCTTTCTTT.

The chain's CDR3 is CASSPSYRPPGLAGGQGQETQYF. The CDR3 region has the DNA TGTGCCAGCAGCCCATCTTACCGTCCTCCGGGACTAGCGGGAGGGCAAGGTCAAGAGACCCAGTACTTC. V is TRBV3-1 and J is TRBJ2-5; 16 nucleotides align to TRBD2. Germline V lookup: CDR1 LGHDT, CDR2 YNNKEL (reference sequence). The CDR3 length is 23 residues. Germline trimming cut 4 bases from V and 2 bases from J; bases unmatched to any gene: 22.

This clonotype was observed a single time. The junction departs from germline at one end; a sequencing error may be responsible. CDR3 coding DNA: TGTGCCATCAGCCTTGAGCTAGCAGCGACCGGGGAGCTGTTTTTT. Protein: CAISLELAATGELFF. The J gene is TRBJ2-2, the V gene TRBV4-2, with D tentatively TRBD2 (5 bases). Germline V gives CDR1 LGHNA, CDR2 YNFKEQ. There are 15 residues in the CDR3.

V and J are TRBV5-4 and TRBJ1-3, with a tentative D call TRBD1 (5 bases). V lost 4 bases and J lost 3, with 17 bases in between. This CDR3 is 16 amino acids long. In germline, CDR1 is SGHNT, CDR2 YYREEE (reference sequence). The CDR3 coding sequence is TGTGCCAGCAGCCGCGCCGGGGGGAGTGGTGGAAACACCATATATTTT. This gives the protein CASSRAGGSGGNTIYF.